Here is one T cell receptor (beta chain) with its context. Its antigen is still unknown. The data stem from a study of memory CD4+ T cells and cytomegalovirus serostatus. Germline V gives CDR1 SGHTA, CDR2 FQGNSA. The CDR3 covers 15 residues. V was cut by 1 base and J by 8 bases, with 14 bases left in between. Study observations and caveats: The CMV-associated TCR signature appears largely within the CD4+ memory repertoire.

Single viable CD3+CD4+CD8-CD45RO+ cells were sorted as the memory CD4+ T cells. Measured with immunoSEQ multiplex PCR; TCRdb has only the in-frame clones, and not every one. The repertoire holds 84,000 or so clones, with about 85% as singletons. The origin of this receptor is an adult in good health and CMV-seronegative. The genes are TRBV7-2 and TRBJ1-4; the D gene is possibly TRBD1 (5 bases). Sequences were obtained from memory CD4+ T cells from blood. The CDR3 here is CASSLVAGSGEKLFF. The DNA of the CDR3 is TGTGCCAGCAGCTTAGTTGCAGGGTCAGGGGAAAAACTGTTTTTT.